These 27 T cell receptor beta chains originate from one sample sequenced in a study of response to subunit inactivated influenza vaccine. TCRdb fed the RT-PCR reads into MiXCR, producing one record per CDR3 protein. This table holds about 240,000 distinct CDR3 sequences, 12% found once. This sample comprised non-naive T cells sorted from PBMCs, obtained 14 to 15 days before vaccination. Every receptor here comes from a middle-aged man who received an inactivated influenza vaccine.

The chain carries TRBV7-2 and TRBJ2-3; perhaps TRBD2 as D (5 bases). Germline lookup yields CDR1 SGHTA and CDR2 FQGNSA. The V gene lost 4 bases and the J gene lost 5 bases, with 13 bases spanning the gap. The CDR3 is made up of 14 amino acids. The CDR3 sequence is CASSSLGGRDTQYF. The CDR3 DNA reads TGTGCCAGCAGCTCCTTAGGAGGTAGAGATACGCAGTATTTT.

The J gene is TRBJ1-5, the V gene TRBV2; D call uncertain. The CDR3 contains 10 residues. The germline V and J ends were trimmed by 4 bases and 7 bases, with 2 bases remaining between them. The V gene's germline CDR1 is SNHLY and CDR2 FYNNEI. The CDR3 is CASSGQPQHF. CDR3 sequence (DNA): TGTGCCAGCAGTGGCCAGCCCCAGCATTTT.

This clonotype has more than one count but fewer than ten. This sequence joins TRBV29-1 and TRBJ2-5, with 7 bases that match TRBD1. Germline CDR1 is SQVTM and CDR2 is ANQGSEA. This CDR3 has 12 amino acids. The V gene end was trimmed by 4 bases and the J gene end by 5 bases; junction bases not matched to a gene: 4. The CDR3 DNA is TGCAGCGTTGTAATACAGGGGGAGACCCAGTACTTC. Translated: CSVVIQGETQYF.

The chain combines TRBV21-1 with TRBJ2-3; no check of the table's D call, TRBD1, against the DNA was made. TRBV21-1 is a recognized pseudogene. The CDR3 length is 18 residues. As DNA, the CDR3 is TGTGCCAGCAGCAAAGGGGGGGACGCCAACCTCATGACAGATACGCAGTATTTT. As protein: CASSKGGDANLMTDTQYF.

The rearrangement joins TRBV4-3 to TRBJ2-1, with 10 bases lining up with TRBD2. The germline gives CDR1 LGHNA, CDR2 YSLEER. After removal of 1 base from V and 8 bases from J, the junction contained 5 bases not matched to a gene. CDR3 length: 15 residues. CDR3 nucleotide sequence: TGCGCCAGCAGCCAAGTTCCTAGCGGGGGCTATGAGCAGTTCTTC. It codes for CASSQVPSGGYEQFF.

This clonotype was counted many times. In nucleotides, the CDR3 is TGTGCCAGCAGTTTTTGGGGGAGACTGAACACCGGGGAGCTGTTTTTT. Its translation: CASSFWGRLNTGELFF. The chain has TRBV28 and TRBJ2-2, with D perhaps TRBD1 or TRBD2 (5 bases each). V was cut by 3 bases and J by 1 base, with 12 bases left in between. The CDR3 is 16 residues long. Germline V gene sequence: CDR1 MDHEN, CDR2 SYDVKM.

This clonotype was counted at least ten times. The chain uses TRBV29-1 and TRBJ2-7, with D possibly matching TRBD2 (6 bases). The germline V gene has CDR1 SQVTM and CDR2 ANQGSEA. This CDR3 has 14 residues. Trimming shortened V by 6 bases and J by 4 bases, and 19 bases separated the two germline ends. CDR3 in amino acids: CSVYGGTSGYEQYF. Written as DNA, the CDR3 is TGCAGCGTCTATGGGGGGACCTCAGGGTACGAGCAGTACTTC.

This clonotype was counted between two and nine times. As DNA, the CDR3 is TGTGCCAGCAGTGAATACGGAGGGATCACTGAAGCTTTCTTT. Protein sequence: CASSEYGGITEAFF. V usage is TRBV25-1 and J usage is TRBJ1-1, with D hard to call. The CDR3 consists of 14 residues. Trimming shortened V by 0 bases and J by 4 bases, and 9 bases separated the two germline ends. The germline gives CDR1 MGHDK, CDR2 SYGVNS.

The CDR3 DNA reads as TGTGCCAGCAGCTTCCAGGGGGCCAAGACTGAAGCTTTCTTT. Translation: CASSFQGAKTEAFF. The genes are TRBV7-9 and TRBJ1-1, with 8 positions matching TRBD1. The germline gives CDR1 SEHNR, CDR2 FQNEAQ (reference sequence). The CDR3 totals 14 residues. V shed 3 bases and J 5 bases; nucleotides not matched to a gene: 5.

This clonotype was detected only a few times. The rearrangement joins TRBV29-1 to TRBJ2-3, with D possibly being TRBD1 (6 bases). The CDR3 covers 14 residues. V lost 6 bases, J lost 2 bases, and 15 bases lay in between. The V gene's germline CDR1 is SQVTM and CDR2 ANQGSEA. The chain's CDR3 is CSVLSGTITDTQYF. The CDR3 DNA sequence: TGCAGCGTACTATCCGGGACAATCACAGATACGCAGTATTTT.

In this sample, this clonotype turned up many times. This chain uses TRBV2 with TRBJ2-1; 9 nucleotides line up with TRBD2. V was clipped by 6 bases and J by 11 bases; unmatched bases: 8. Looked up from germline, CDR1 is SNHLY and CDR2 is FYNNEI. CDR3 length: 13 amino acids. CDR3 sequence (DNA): TGTGCCAGCAGGGGGGTTCTAGCGGGACAGCAGTTCTTC. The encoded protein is CASRGVLAGQQFF.

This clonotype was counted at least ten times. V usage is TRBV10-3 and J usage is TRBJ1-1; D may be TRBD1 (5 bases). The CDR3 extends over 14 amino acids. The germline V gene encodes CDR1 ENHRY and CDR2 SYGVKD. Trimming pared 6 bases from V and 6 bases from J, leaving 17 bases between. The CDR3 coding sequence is TGTGCCATCAGAGAGGAGGGGATTTTCGCTGAAGCTTTCTTT. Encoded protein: CAIREEGIFAEAFF.

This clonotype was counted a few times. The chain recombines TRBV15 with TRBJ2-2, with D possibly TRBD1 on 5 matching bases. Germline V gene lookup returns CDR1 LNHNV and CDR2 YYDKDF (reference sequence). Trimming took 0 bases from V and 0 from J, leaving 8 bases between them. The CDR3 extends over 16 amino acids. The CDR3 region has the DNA TGTGCCACCAGCAGAGATCAGGGTTCGAACACCGGGGAGCTGTTTTTT. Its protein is CATSRDQGSNTGELFF.

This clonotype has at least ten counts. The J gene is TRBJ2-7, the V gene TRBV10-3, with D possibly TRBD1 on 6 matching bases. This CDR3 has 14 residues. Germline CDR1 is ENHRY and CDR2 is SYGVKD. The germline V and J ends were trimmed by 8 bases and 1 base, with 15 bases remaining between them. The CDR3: CAISGTGNSYEQYF. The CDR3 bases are TGTGCCATCTCAGGAACAGGGAATTCCTACGAGCAGTACTTC.

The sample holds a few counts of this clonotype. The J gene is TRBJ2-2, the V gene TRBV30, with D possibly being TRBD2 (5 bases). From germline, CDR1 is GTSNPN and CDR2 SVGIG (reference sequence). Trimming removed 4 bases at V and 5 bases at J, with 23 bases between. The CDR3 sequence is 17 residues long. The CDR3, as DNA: TGTGCCTGGACCCGGGGAAGGGTTTCCACAAAGACCGGGGAGCTGTTTTTT. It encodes CAWTRGRVSTKTGELFF.

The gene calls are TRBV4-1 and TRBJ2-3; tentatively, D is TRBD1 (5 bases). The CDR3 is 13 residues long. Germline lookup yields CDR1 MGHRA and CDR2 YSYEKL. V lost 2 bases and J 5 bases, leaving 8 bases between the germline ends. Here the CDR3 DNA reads TGCGCCAGCAGCCAAACTCAGGGAGATACGCAGTATTTT. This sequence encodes CASSQTQGDTQYF.

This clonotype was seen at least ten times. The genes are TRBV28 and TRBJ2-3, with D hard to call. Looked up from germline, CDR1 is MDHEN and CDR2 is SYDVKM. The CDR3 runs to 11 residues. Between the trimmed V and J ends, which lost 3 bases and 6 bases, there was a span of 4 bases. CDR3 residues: CASSFADTQYF. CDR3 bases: TGTGCCAGCAGTTTCGCTGATACGCAGTATTTT.

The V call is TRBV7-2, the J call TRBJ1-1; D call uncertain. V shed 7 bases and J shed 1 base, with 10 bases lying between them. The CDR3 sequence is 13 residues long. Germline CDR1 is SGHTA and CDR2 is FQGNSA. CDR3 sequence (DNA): TGTGCCAGCATCGAAGTCGGGAACACTGAAGCTTTCTTT. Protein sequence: CASIEVGNTEAFF.

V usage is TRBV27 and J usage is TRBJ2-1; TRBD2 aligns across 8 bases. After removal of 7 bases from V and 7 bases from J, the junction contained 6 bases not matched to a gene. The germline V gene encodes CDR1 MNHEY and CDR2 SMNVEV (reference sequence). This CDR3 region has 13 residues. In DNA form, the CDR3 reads TGTGCCAGCAAACGGGAGGGCCTGAATGAGCAGTTCTTC. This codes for CASKREGLNEQFF.

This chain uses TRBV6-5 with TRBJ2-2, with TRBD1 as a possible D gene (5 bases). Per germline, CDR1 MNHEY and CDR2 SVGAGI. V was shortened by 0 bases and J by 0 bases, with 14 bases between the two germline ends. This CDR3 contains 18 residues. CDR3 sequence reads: CASSYSLWPDTNTGELFF. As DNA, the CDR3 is TGTGCCAGCAGTTACTCCCTCTGGCCGGACACGAACACCGGGGAGCTGTTTTTT.

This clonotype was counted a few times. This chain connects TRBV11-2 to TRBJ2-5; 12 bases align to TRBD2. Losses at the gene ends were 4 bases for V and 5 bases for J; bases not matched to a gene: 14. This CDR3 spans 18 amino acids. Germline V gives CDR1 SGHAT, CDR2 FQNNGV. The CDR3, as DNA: TGTGCCAGCAGCTCCGGTACCCTAGCGGGGGGGCAAGGGGAGACCCAGTACTTC. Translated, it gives CASSSGTLAGGQGETQYF.

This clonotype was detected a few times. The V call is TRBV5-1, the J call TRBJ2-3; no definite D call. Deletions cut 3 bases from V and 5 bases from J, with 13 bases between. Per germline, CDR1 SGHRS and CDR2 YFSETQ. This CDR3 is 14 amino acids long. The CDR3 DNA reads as TGCGCCAGCAGCTCAAGGACGACCCAAGATACGCAGTATTTT. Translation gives CASSSRTTQDTQYF.

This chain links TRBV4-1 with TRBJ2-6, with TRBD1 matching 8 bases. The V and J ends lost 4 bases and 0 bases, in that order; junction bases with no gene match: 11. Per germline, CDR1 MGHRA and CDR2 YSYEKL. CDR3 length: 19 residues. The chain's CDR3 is CASSLTGTGSYSGANVLTF. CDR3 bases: TGCGCCAGCAGCCTAACCGGGACAGGAAGCTACTCTGGGGCCAACGTCCTGACTTTC.

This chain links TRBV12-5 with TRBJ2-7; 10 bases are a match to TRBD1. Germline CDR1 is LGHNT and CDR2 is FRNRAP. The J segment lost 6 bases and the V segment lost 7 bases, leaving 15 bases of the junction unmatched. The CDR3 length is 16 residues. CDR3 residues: CASAPSGQGRVGEQYF. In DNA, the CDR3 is TGTGCTAGTGCCCCGTCGGGACAGGGGCGAGTCGGCGAGCAGTACTTC. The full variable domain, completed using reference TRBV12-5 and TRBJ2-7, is DARVTQTPRHKVTEMGQEVTMRCQPILGHNTVFWYRQTMMQGLELLAYFRNRAPLDDSGMPKDRFSAEMPDATLATLKIQPSEPRDSAVYFCASAPSGQGRVGEQYFGPGTRLTVT.

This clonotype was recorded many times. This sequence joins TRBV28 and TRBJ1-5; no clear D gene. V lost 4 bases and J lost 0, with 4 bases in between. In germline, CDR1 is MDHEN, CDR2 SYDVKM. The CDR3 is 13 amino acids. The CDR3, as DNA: TGTGCCAGCAGTTCGGATAGCAATCAGCCCCAGCATTTT. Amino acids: CASSSDSNQPQHF.

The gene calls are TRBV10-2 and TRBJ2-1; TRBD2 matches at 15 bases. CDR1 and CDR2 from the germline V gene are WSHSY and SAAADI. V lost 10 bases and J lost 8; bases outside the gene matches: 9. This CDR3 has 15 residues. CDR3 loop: CAIRTSGRATDEQFF. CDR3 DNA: TGCGCCATTCGGACTAGCGGGAGGGCCACAGATGAGCAGTTCTTC.

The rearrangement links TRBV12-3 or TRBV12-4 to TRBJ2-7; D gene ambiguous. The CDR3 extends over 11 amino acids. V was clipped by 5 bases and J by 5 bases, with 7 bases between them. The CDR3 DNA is TGTGCCAGCAGTGATGGGGACGAGCAGTACTTC. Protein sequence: CASSDGDEQYF.